The entry below gives a single T cell receptor (beta chain) sequence along with its context. These data originate in a study of cytomegalovirus exposure and HLA in healthy donors. This CDR3 contains 13 residues. Germline V lookup: CDR1 SNHLY, CDR2 FYNNEI. V lost 6 bases to trimming and J lost 9 bases, with 15 bases between them. Only in-frame clones appear in the TCRdb table, and some are missing; sequencing was by immunoSEQ multiplex PCR. The table records around 350,000 clones, 86% of them present only once. The specimen was PBMCs. The chain links TRBV2 to TRBJ1-5; D not resolved. This clonotype originated in a woman between 18 and 29 years old in good health and CMV-seronegative. The CDR3: CASSAGLERPQHF. CDR3 bases: TGTGCCAGCAGCGCGGGCCTCGAGAGGCCCCAGCATTTT.